What follows are 15 T cell receptor beta chains derived from one specimen sequenced in a study of CD8 T cells in ankylosing spondylitis. TCRdb re-derived calls from the 5' RACE reads in MiXCR, one entry per CDR3 protein. The table has 250,000 to 350,000 distinct CDR3 sequences, around 20% seen once. Source material: blood, either unsorted or a sorted T cell fraction (not recorded which). All receptors come from a female donor with ankylosing spondylitis or in good health (not recorded which).

V and J are TRBV29-1 and TRBJ2-7; 11 nucleotides match TRBD1. The V gene's germline CDR1 is SQVTM and CDR2 ANQGSEA. The CDR3 is made up of 14 amino acids. After removal of 0 bases from V and 4 bases from J, the junction contained 2 bases not matched to a gene. DNA for the CDR3: TGCAGCGTTGAAGAGGGGACAGGGGGTTACGAGCAGTACTTC. Residues: CSVEEGTGGYEQYF.

The chain joins TRBV7-8 to TRBJ2-5; D perhaps matches TRBD1 (5 bases). Trimming stripped 5 bases from V and 2 bases from J, with 12 bases between. The CDR3 is 14 amino acids. The germline V gene has CDR1 SGHVS and CDR2 FQNEAQ. CDR3 coding DNA: TGTGCCAGCAGCCCGAGACAGTCTCAAGAGACCCAGTACTTC. Translating gives CASSPRQSQETQYF.

A few counts support this clonotype. The V gene is TRBV6-2 or TRBV6-3, the J gene TRBJ2-1; D uncertain. CDR1 MNHEY and CDR2 SVGEGT come from the germline V gene. V dropped 8 bases and J dropped 6 bases, with 17 bases sitting between them. This CDR3 spans 14 amino acids. The CDR3 DNA reads TGTGCCAGCCTAGGCGTGGGCATCGTCAATGAGCAGTTCTTC. Protein: CASLGVGIVNEQFF.

The rearrangement uses TRBV6-1 and TRBJ2-5; 9 nucleotides align to TRBD2. V gave up 8 bases and J gave up 3 bases; unmatched junction bases: 10. CDR1 MNHNS and CDR2 SASEGT come from the germline V gene. The CDR3 covers 15 residues. The CDR3 loop is CASVPVAGAKETQYF. The CDR3 DNA reads as TGTGCCAGCGTACCCGTAGCGGGAGCCAAAGAGACCCAGTACTTC.

The chain is built from TRBV4-2 and TRBJ2-2; unclear D gene. This CDR3 has 15 residues. Trimming stripped 1 base from V and 5 bases from J, with 11 bases between. The germline CDR1 and CDR2 sequences are LGHNA and YNFKEQ. The CDR3 is CASSQVKGKTGELFF. CDR3 sequence (DNA): TGTGCCAGCAGCCAAGTAAAGGGAAAGACCGGGGAGCTGTTTTTT.

J is TRBJ1-4 and V is TRBV4-3; tentatively, D is TRBD1 (5 bases). The CDR3 contains 16 residues. CDR1 and CDR2 from the germline V gene are LGHNA and YSLEER. V lost 2 bases and J 0 bases, leaving 10 bases between the germline ends. In nucleotides, the CDR3 is TGCGCCAGCAGCCAACGGGGCCCCCCAACTAATGAAAAACTGTTTTTT. Translation: CASSQRGPPTNEKLFF.

The rearrangement links TRBV6-2 or TRBV6-3 to TRBJ2-3, with D perhaps TRBD2 (6 bases). CDR3 length: 16 amino acids. The germline V gene encodes CDR1 MNHEY and CDR2 SVGEGT. V shed 6 bases and J shed 2 bases, with 18 bases lying between them. In DNA, the CDR3 is TGTGCCAGCAGCCCCTCTGGGCGGGGAAACACAGATACGCAGTATTTT. Its protein is CASSPSGRGNTDTQYF.

This clonotype has a handful of counts. This CDR3 is CASSKVGLNSYEQYF. The CDR3 DNA sequence: TGTGCCAGCAGCAAGGTGGGCCTCAACTCCTACGAGCAGTACTTC. The chain combines TRBV21-1 with TRBJ2-7; no DNA check was done on the table's D call, TRBD2. TRBV21-1 is a recognized pseudogene. CDR3 length equals 15 residues.

This clonotype has ten or more counts. J is TRBJ2-3 and V is TRBV7-6, with 9 nucleotides matching TRBD2. This CDR3 has 16 amino acids. With 6 bases clipped from V and 1 base from J, the junction kept 8 bases outside the gene matches. Germline CDR1 is SGHVS and CDR2 is FNYEAQ. CDR3 bases: TGTGCCAGCAGATCCCTAGCGGGAACCCGCACAGATACGCAGTATTTT. It encodes CASRSLAGTRTDTQYF.

This clonotype was recorded a few times. The CDR3 bases are TGTGCCAGCAGCCGCGGCCTAGCCTTCTACGAGCAGTACTTC. Amino acid sequence: CASSRGLAFYEQYF. The J gene is TRBJ2-7, the V gene TRBV7-8, with a weak D call TRBD2 (5 bases). The CDR3 is 14 amino acids. The ends were cut back, 5 bases at V and 3 bases at J, with 14 bases in the middle. Per germline, CDR1 SGHVS and CDR2 FQNEAQ.

The chain has TRBV18 and TRBJ2-1; D is unclear. The CDR3 is 15 amino acids. V gave up 3 bases and J gave up 10 bases, with 19 bases separating them. From germline, CDR1 is KGHSH and CDR2 LQKENI. This chain's CDR3 is CASSPAGPSAEEQFF. The CDR3 region has the DNA TGTGCCAGCTCACCGGCCGGGCCCTCGGCGGAGGAGCAGTTCTTC.

This clonotype occurred many times. J is TRBJ2-3 and V is TRBV4-2, with 7 nucleotides matching TRBD1. The CDR3 is 14 residues long. Germline CDR1 LGHNA, CDR2 YNFKEQ. With 2 bases clipped from V and 3 bases from J, the junction kept 2 bases outside the gene matches. The CDR3 nucleotides are TGTGCCAGCAGCCAACCACAGGGGACAGATACGCAGTATTTT. As protein: CASSQPQGTDTQYF.

This clonotype was observed many times. CDR3 amino acids: CSVLAGGYNEQFF. In nucleotides, the CDR3 is TGCAGCGTCCTAGCGGGAGGCTACAATGAGCAGTTCTTC. The rearrangement uses TRBV20-1 and TRBJ2-1; 11 bases are a match to TRBD2. The length of the CDR3 is 13 residues. Germline V CDR1 and CDR2: DFQATT, SNEGSKA (reference sequence).

The gene calls are TRBV7-2 and TRBJ2-7; TRBD2 matches 8 bases. CDR1 SGHTA and CDR2 FQGNSA come from the germline V gene. With V trimmed by 1 base and J by 12 bases, 11 bases remained unmatched. The CDR3 covers 14 residues. The DNA for the CDR3 is TGTGCCAGCAGCTTAGTACCGACGGGAGGGTGGCCGTACTTC. It translates to CASSLVPTGGWPYF. The full variable domain, its missing parts supplied by reference TRBV7-2 and TRBJ2-7, is GAGVSQSPSNKVTEKGKDVELRCDPISGHTALYWYRQSLGQGLEFLIYFQGNSAPDKSGLPSDRFSAERTGGSVSTLTIQRTQQEDSAVYLCASSLVPTGGWPYFGPGTRLTVT.

The chain carries TRBV19 and TRBJ1-5; D is possibly TRBD1 (5 bases). CDR1 is LNHDA and CDR2 is SQIVND in the germline V gene (reference sequence). V lost 6 bases and J lost 6, with 18 bases in between. The CDR3 is 15 residues long. In DNA, the CDR3 is TGTGCCAGTAGCAAATACAGGAGCTTCGCTCAGCCCCAGCATTTT. Amino acids: CASSKYRSFAQPQHF.